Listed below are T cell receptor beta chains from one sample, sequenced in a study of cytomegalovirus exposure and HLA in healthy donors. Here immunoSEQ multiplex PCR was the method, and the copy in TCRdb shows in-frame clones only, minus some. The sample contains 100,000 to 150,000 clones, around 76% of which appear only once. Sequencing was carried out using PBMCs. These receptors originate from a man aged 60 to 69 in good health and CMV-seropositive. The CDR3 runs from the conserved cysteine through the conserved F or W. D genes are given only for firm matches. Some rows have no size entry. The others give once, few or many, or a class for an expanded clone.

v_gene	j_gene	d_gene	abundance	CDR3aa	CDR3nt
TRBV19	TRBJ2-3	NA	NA	CASSIRQGMTDTQYF	TGTGCCAGTAGTATCAGGCAGGGAATGACAGATACGCAGTATTTT
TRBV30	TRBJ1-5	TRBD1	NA	CAWSRLGGRQPQHF	TGTGCCTGGTCTCGTTTAGGGGGCCGTCAGCCCCAGCATTTT
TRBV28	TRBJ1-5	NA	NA	CASSRSNSNQPQHF	TGTGCCAGCAGTCGGTCCAATAGCAATCAGCCCCAGCATTTT
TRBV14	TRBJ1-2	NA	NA	CASSQRTAYGYTF	TGTGCCAGCAGCCAAAGGACTGCCTATGGCTACACCTTC
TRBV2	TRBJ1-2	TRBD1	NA	CARPPMDRVYGYTF	TGTGCCAGGCCTCCCATGGACAGGGTCTATGGCTACACCTTC
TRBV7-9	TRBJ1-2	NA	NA	CSSSPTMRGWGDYGYTF	TGTTCCAGCAGCCCTACGATGCGGGGTTGGGGTGACTATGGCTACACCTTC
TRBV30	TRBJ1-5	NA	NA	CAWSGTGNQPQHF	TGTGCCTGGAGTGGGACAGGCAATCAGCCCCAGCATTTT
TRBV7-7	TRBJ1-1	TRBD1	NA	CASSPLGQGTEAFF	TGTGCCAGCAGCCCCCTGGGACAGGGAACTGAAGCTTTCTTT
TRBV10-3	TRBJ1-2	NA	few	CAISYREKDGYTF	TGTGCCATCAGTTACAGGGAAAAGGATGGCTACACCTTC
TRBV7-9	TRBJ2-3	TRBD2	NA	CASSPRLAGPDTQYF	TGTGCCAGCAGCCCTCGACTAGCGGGGCCGGATACGCAGTATTTT